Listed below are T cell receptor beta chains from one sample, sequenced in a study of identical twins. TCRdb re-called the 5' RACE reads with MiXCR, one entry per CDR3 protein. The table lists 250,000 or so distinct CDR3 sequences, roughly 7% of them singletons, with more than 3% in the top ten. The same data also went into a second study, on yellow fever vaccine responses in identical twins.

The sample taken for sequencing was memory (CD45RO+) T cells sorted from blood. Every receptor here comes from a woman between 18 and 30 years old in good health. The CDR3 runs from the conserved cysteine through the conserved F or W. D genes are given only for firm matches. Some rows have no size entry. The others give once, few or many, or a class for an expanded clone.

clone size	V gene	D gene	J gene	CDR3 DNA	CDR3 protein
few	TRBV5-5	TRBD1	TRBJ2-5	TGTGCCAGCAGATCCGGGGACAGGGCCCCACAAGAGACCCAGTACTTC	CASRSGDRAPQETQYF
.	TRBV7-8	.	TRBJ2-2	TGTGCCAGCAGCCGGAGTGGGTTTAACACCGGGGAGCTGTTTTTT	CASSRSGFNTGELFF
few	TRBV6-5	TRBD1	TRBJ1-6	TGTGCCAGCAGTTACGCCATACTGGACAGGGTTTCACCCCTCCACTTT	CASSYAILDRVSPLHF
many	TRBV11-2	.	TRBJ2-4	TGTGCCAGCAGCTTAGGCACAAGAAACATTCAGTACTTC	CASSLGTRNIQYF
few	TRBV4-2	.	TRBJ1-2	TGTGCCAGCAGCCAAGACCGCCCTACAGCCAACTATGGCTACACCTTC	CASSQDRPTANYGYTF
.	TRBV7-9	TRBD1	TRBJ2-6	TGTGCCAGCAGCGCGTGGACAGGGAGGGGGGCCAACGTCCTGACTTTC	CASSAWTGRGANVLTF
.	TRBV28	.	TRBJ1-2	TGTGCCAGCAGTTCCCCAGCGGCAGGGCGACATAACTATGGCTACACCTTC	CASSSPAAGRHNYGYTF
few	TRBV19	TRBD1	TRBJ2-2	TGTGCCAGTAGTACAAGACCGGGACAGGGATCTAACGGGGAGCTGTTTTTT	CASSTRPGQGSNGELFF
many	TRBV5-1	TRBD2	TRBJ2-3	TGCGCCAGCAGCCGGACTAGCGGGAGCGATACGCAGTATTTT	CASSRTSGSDTQYF
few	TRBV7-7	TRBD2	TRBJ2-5	TGTGCCAGCAGCTTAGTACTAGCGGGGAGTGAGACCCAGTACTTC	CASSLVLAGSETQYF
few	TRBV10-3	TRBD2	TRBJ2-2	TGTGCCATCAGTGAGTCATCGAGCGGGGGGGACACCGGGGAGCTGTTTTTT	CAISESSSGGDTGELFF
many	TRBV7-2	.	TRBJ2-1	TGTGCCAGCAGCCACAACTTACTGAATGAGCAGTTCTTC	CASSHNLLNEQFF
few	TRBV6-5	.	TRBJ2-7	TGTGCCAGCAGCTACATTAGCGAGAGCTCCTACGAGCAGTACTTC	CASSYISESSYEQYF
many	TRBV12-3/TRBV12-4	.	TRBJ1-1	TGTGCCAGCAGTTTAGCCGGGGGCATCGGCACTGAAGCTTTCTTT	CASSLAGGIGTEAFF
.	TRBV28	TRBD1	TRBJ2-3	TGTGCCGTGGGGGACAGAGCATTTCGCAACACAGATACGCAGTATTTT	CAVGDRAFRNTDTQYF
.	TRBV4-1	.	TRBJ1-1	TGCGCCAGCAGCCAAGTATCCCAGGGAAGGCGTACCACTGAAGCTTTCTTT	CASSQVSQGRRTTEAFF
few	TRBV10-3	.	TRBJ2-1	TGTGCCATCAGTGCCGCCAATGAGCAGTTCTTC	CAISAANEQFF
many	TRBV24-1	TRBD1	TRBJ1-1	TGTGCCACCAGTGATTCGGGGACAGGGAAAACTGAAGCTTTCTTT	CATSDSGTGKTEAFF
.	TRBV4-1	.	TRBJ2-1	TGCGCCAGCAGCCAAGCCCCCGGGACAAACTACAATGAGCAGTTCTTC	CASSQAPGTNYNEQFF
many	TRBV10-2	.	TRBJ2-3	TGCGCCAGCAGTGAGTCGACGGTCAGCACAGATACGCAGTATTTT	CASSESTVSTDTQYF
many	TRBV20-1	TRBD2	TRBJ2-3	TGCAGTGCTAGGGATACTAGGACTAGCGGATTCACAGATACGCAGTATTTT	CSARDTRTSGFTDTQYF
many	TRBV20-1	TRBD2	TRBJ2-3	TGCAGTGCTCCATCCGCTAGCGGGCGAACAGATACGCAGTATTTT	CSAPSASGRTDTQYF
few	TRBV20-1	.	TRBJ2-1	TGCAGTGCTAGTTCCGGGAGCTCCTACAATGAGCAGTTCTTC	CSASSGSSYNEQFF
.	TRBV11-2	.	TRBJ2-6	TGTGCCAGCAGCCCCCTCGCTGGGGCCAACGTCCTGACTTTC	CASSPLAGANVLTF
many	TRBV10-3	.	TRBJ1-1	TGTGCCATCAGTGAGTCGGAAAGGGTGAGCAGCGCTTTCTTT	CAISESERVSSAFF
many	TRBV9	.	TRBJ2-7	TGTGCCAGCAGCGTCCATTATTGGTCCTACGAGCAGTACTTC	CASSVHYWSYEQYF
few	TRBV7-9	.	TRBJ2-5	TGTGCCAGCAGCTCTCGACAGGGAGGCGAGACCCAGTACTTC	CASSSRQGGETQYF
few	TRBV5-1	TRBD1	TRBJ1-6	TGCGCCAGCAGCTCGGGGACAGGGAGCTCCTATAATTCACCCCTCCACTTT	CASSSGTGSSYNSPLHF
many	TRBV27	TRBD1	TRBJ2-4	TGTGCCAGCAGATCGAGAGCAGGGGGCCTGTCCAAAAACATTCAGTACTTC	CASRSRAGGLSKNIQYF
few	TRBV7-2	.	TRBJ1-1	TGTGCCAGCAGCTTAGTAGTCCTTATTCCCTCGAACACTGAAGCTTTCTTT	CASSLVVLIPSNTEAFF
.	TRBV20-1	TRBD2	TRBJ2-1	TGCAGTGCAGCACTCGCGGGGGGTTTCTACAATGAGCAGTTCTTC	CSAALAGGFYNEQFF
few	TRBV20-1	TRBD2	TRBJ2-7	TGCAGTGCTAGTCTGACTAGCGGGTACGAGCAGTACTTC	CSASLTSGYEQYF
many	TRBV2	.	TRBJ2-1	TGTGCCAGCAATGGAGTCCCGCCTTTCAATGAGCAGTTCTTC	CASNGVPPFNEQFF
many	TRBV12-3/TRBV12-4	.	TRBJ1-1	TGTGCCAGCACCATCGGGGGAGGCACTGAAGCTTTCTTT	CASTIGGGTEAFF
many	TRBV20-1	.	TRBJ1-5	TGCAGTGCTAGAAGGTCCGGGGAGCCCCAGCATTTT	CSARRSGEPQHF
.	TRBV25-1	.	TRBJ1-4	TGTGCCAGCAGTCCCGGACACTCAACTAATGAAAAACTGTTTTTT	CASSPGHSTNEKLFF
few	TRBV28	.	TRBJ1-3	TGTGCCAGCAGTATCACACCGATGGGGGGAAACACCATATATTTT	CASSITPMGGNTIYF
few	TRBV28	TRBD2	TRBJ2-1	TGTGCCAGCAGCAACACAGGGACTAGGCCTGAGCAGTTCTTC	CASSNTGTRPEQFF
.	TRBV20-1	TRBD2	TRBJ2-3	TGCAGTGCAAACCGACTAGCGGTCTCGAGCACAGATACGCAGTATTTT	CSANRLAVSSTDTQYF